This TCR beta chain was recorded in a study of T cells after yellow fever vaccination. General study points: Booster samples showed a return of most primary-vaccination clones (around 96% CD4, about 88% CD8).

TCRdb analysed the 5' RACE reads with MiXCR anew, one entry per CDR3 protein. Found here are about 68,000 distinct CDR3 sequences, approximately 7% of them singletons; the top ten hold 37%. Trimming removed 5 bases from V and 0 bases from J, with 14 bases in between. Germline CDR1 is DFQATT and CDR2 is SNEGSKA (reference sequence). The CDR3 length is 14 residues. Turning to this clonotype: No antigen is known for it.

The V call is TRBV20-1, the J call TRBJ2-7, with a possible D match to TRBD2 (6 bases). The sequencing here drew on CD8+ T cells sorted from PBMCs, taken around 45 days after the first yellow fever vaccination. The TCR sequence derives from a man between 18 and 35 years old who received the YFV17D yellow fever vaccine. CDR3 bases: TGCAGTGCTTCCGTTGCGGGGAGCTCCTACGAGCAGTACTTC. Translation gives CSASVAGSSYEQYF.